The following is a T cell receptor (beta chain) sequence with its context. A junction end diverges from the germline sequence, so it may reflect a read error. This entry belongs to a study of blood T cells in healthy people across ages. Using a J-beta primer mix together with a sample-barcoded 5' primer, a second PCR was run for roughly 6 to 11 cycles. TCRdb fed the 5' RACE reads into MiXCR, producing one record per CDR3 protein. This table has 1.5 million to 2 million distinct CDR3 sequences, 35% to 50% appearing once. Germline V gives CDR1 MNHEY, CDR2 SVGEGT. The CDR3 runs 15 residues. This clonotype originated in a human donor in good health. What was sequenced was blood. The rearrangement links TRBV6-2 or TRBV6-3 to TRBJ2-1; tentatively, D is TRBD1 (7 bases). CDR3 region: CAGSSRQGGSNEQFF. The CDR3 DNA reads as TGTGCCGGCAGTTCACGACAGGGAGGCTCCAATGAGCAGTTCTTC.